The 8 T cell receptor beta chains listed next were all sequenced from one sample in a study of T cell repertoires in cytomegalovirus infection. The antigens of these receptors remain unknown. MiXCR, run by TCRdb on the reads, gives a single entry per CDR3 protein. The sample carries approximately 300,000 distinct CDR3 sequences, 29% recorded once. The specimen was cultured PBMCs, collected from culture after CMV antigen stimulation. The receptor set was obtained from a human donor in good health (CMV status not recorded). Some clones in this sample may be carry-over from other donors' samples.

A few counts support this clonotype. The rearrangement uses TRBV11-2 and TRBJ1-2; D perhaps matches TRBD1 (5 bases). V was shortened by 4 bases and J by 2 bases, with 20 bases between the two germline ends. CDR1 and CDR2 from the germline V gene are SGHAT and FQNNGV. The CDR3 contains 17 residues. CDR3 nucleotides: TGTGCCAGCAGCTACCGATTGTGGGGGTCGCTGAACTATGGCTACACCTTC. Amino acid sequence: CASSYRLWGSLNYGYTF.

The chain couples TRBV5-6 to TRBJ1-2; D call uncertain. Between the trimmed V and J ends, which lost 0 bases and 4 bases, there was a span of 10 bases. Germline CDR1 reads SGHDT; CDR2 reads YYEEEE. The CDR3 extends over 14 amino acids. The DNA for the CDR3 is TGTGCCAGCAGCTTGGCGGCGGGAAGCTATGGCTACACCTTC. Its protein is CASSLAAGSYGYTF.

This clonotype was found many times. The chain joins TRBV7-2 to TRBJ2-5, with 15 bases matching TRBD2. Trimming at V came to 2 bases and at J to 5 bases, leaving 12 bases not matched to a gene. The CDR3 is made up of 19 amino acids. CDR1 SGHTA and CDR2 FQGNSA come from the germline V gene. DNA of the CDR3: TGTGCCAGCAGCTTAATGGGGGGACTAGCGGGGGGCAGTACGGAGACCCAGTACTTC. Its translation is CASSLMGGLAGGSTETQYF. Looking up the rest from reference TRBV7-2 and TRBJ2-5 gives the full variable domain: GAGVSQSPSNKVTEKGKDVELRCDPISGHTALYWYRQSLGQGLEFLIYFQGNSAPDKSGLPSDRFSAERTGGSVSTLTIQRTQQEDSAVYLCASSLMGGLAGGSTETQYFGPGTRLLVL.

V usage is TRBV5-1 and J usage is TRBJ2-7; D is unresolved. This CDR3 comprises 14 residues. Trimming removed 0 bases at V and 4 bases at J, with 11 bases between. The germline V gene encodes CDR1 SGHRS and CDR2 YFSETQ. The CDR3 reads CASSLVHRSYEQYF. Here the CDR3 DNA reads TGCGCCAGCAGCTTGGTGCACAGATCATACGAGCAGTACTTC. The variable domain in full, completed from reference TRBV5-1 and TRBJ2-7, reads KAGVTQTPRYLIKTRGQQVTLSCSPISGHRSVSWYQQTPGQGLQFLFEYFSETQRNKGNFPGRFSGRQFSNSRSEMNVSTLELGDSALYLCASSLVHRSYEQYFGPGTRLTVT.

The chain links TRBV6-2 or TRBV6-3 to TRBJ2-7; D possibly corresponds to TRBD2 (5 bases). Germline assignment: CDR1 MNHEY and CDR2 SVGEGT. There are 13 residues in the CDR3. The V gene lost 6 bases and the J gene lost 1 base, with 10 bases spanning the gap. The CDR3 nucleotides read TGTGCCAGCAGCCGGACTGAATCCTACGAGCAGTACTTC. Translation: CASSRTESYEQYF.

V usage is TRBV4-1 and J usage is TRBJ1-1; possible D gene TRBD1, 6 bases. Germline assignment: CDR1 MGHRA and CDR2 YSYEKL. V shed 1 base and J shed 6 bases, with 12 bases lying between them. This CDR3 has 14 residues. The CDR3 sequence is CASSQVGGRAEAFF. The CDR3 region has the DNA TGCGCCAGCAGCCAAGTAGGGGGAAGGGCTGAAGCTTTCTTT.

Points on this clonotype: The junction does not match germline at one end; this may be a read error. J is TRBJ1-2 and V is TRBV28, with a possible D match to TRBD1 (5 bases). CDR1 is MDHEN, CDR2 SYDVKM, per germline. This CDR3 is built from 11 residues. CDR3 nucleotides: TGTGCCAGCAGTCTCAGGGTCGGCTTCACCTTC. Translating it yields CASSLRVGFTF.

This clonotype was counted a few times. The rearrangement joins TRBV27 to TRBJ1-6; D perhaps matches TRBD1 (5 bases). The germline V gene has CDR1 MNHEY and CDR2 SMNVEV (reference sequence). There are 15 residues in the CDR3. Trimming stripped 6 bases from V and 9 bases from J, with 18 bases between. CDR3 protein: CASSPDPWGGSPLHF. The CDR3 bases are TGTGCCAGCAGCCCTGACCCGTGGGGGGGTTCACCCCTCCACTTT.